These T cell receptor beta chains were read from a single sample in a study of early T cells in non-severe SARS-CoV-2 infection. From the 5' RACE reads, TCRdb called clonotypes with MiXCR, one entry per CDR3 protein. Here the sample spans 45,000 to 55,000 distinct CDR3 sequences, 6.2% being singletons. Sequencing was carried out using whole blood. These receptors originate from an adult who was a healthcare worker with PCR-confirmed SARS-CoV-2 infection or an uninfected control (not recorded which). Both conserved end residues are part of each CDR3. D genes are given only for firm matches. Expanded clones get a size class; other rows say once, few or many, or leave the size out.

j_call,d_call,clone_size,v_call,cdr3_nt,cdr3_aa
TRBJ1-6,-,many,TRBV20-1,TGCAGTGCTAGAGAGGCGGGGGATTCTAATAATTCACCCCTCCACTTT,CSAREAGDSNNSPLHF
TRBJ2-1,-,many,TRBV12-3/TRBV12-4,TGTGCCAGCCTTCGAGCGGCTACAACCTACAATGAGCAGTTCTTC,CASLRAATTYNEQFF
TRBJ1-5,-,few,TRBV7-2,TGTGCCAGCAGCCAGGGGAAGCTCAATCAGCCCCAGCATTTT,CASSQGKLNQPQHF
TRBJ2-1,-,many,TRBV7-6,TGTGCCAGCAGCCCCACTGGGGTCTACAATGAGCAGTTCTTC,CASSPTGVYNEQFF
TRBJ1-1,-,-,TRBV11-3,TGTGCCAGCAGCCATTCGACGGCCTTGAACACTGAAGCTTTCTTT,CASSHSTALNTEAFF
TRBJ1-1,-,many,TRBV9,TGTGCCAGCAGCGCGACCCAGGGAGGCACTGAAGCTTTCTTT,CASSATQGGTEAFF
TRBJ2-7,-,many,TRBV29-1,TGCAGCGTTGGCGGGGCCCGGGAACTTCCCTACGAGCAGTACTTC,CSVGGARELPYEQYF
TRBJ1-6,-,few,TRBV6-5,TGTGCCAGCAGAAAAGAGGCCATAAATTCACCCCTCCACTTT,CASRKEAINSPLHF
TRBJ2-3,-,few,TRBV24-1,TGTGCCACCAGTGAATCCGGGACTCCTCTAGATTTT,CATSESGTPLDF
TRBJ2-1,-,many,TRBV9,TGTGCCAGCAGCCTAACAGGGATCTCCTACAATGAGCAGTTCTTC,CASSLTGISYNEQFF
TRBJ2-2,-,many,TRBV12-3/TRBV12-4,TGTGCCAGCAGGCTTGGGGGACCGGGAATTAACACCGGGGAGCTGTTTTTT,CASRLGGPGINTGELFF
TRBJ1-2,TRBD1,-,TRBV14,TGTGCCAGCAGCCTTCGACAGGGGTCGGGATACACCTTC,CASSLRQGSGYTF
TRBJ2-3,-,many,TRBV7-6,TGTGCCAGCAGCTCCAGGGGAGATACGCAGTATTTT,CASSSRGDTQYF
TRBJ1-5,-,many,TRBV12-5,TGTACTTCCGATAGCAATCAGCCCCAGCATTTT,CTSDSNQPQHF
TRBJ1-6,-,many,TRBV18,TGTGCCAGTCGGTATACGGGTTCAAATTCACCCCTCCACTTT,CASRYTGSNSPLHF
TRBJ2-1,TRBD2,many,TRBV20-1,TGCAGTGCTCCAAAGCCGGGACTAGCTAGGGATGAGCAGTTCTTC,CSAPKPGLARDEQFF
TRBJ2-5,TRBD2,-,TRBV6-5,TGTGCCAGCAGCCGGACGGTTGGGCTAGCGGGGGGGCCGCACTTC,CASSRTVGLAGGPHF
TRBJ2-7,-,many,TRBV3-1,TGTGCCAGCAGCCCGGGGGGACAATCCTACGAGCAGTACTTC,CASSPGGQSYEQYF
TRBJ2-7,TRBD1,many,TRBV18,TGTGCCAGCTCGCCTACAGGGGGCTGGTACGAGCAGTACTTC,CASSPTGGWYEQYF
TRBJ2-1,-,many,TRBV6-1,TGTGCCAGCACAAACAAGGGGTACAATGAGCAGTTCTTC,CASTNKGYNEQFF
TRBJ2-7,TRBD2,few,TRBV11-2,TGTGCCAGCAGCTTAATGTCTAGCGGACCCTACGAGCAGTACTTC,CASSLMSSGPYEQYF
TRBJ2-7,-,many,TRBV18,TGTGCCAGCTCACCACAGTTGGGGGAGCAGTACTTC,CASSPQLGEQYF
TRBJ2-7,-,many,TRBV29-1,TGCAGCGTCACAACAGGCTACGAGCAGTACTTC,CSVTTGYEQYF
TRBJ1-2,-,many,TRBV7-8,TGTGCCAGCAGCTTAGCGGTGTCAGCGGGCGCCTATGGCTACACCTTC,CASSLAVSAGAYGYTF
TRBJ1-2,-,-,TRBV7-9,TGTGCCAGCAGCCCCAGGACGCCGTCTGACTATGGCTACACCTTC,CASSPRTPSDYGYTF
TRBJ2-5,TRBD2,-,TRBV7-2,TGTGCCAGCAGCCCTCTAGCGGGGTCGGAGACCCAGTACTTC,CASSPLAGSETQYF
TRBJ2-3,-,-,TRBV6-1,TGTGCCAGCAGTGAAGTTGCCATTTCAAGCACAGATACGCAGTATTTT,CASSEVAISSTDTQYF
TRBJ1-3,-,many,TRBV7-9,TGTGCCAGCAGCCCCGGGATCTCTGGAAACACCATATATTTT,CASSPGISGNTIYF
TRBJ2-2,-,many,TRBV3-1,TGTGCCAGCAAAAACACCGGGGAGCTGTTTTTT,CASKNTGELFF
TRBJ1-1,-,many,TRBV9,TGTGCCAGCAGCGTAGATATGGCAGGCAGCCCAAACACTGAAGCTTTCTTT,CASSVDMAGSPNTEAFF
TRBJ2-7,TRBD2,few,TRBV6-5,TGTGCCAGCAGAGAAGCGGGGGGCCCCGGACTTTACGAGCAGTACTTC,CASREAGGPGLYEQYF
TRBJ1-2,-,few,TRBV19,TGTGCCAGTAGTACCAGGATCCGCCATGGCTACACCTTC,CASSTRIRHGYTF
TRBJ2-2,-,many,TRBV19,TGTGCCAGTACCTCAGGGTTCCCGAACACCGGGGAGCTGTTTTTT,CASTSGFPNTGELFF
TRBJ2-3,-,many,TRBV11-2,TGTGCCAGCAGCTTATGGGGCAGGGAGGGCACAGATACGCAGTATTTT,CASSLWGREGTDTQYF
TRBJ1-1,-,many,TRBV11-3,TGTGCCAGCAGCTTAAGAAATACTGAAGCTTTCTTT,CASSLRNTEAFF